This T cell receptor beta chain was profiled in a study of blood T cell repertoires in COVID-19. At the level of the study: The study drew acute and convalescent COVID-19 samples from the United States, Italy and Spain.

The age range of participants was about 18 to 100 years, with residence in about two dozen US areas. Clinical history reported by participants formed the basis on which cohorts were assigned. Donors in Cohort 3 who had recovered were those with two negative PCRs, healthcare professional clearance, or resolution of their symptoms. Method: immunoSEQ multiplex PCR; TCRdb's copy keeps in-frame clones and lacks some. Seen here are about 280,000 clones, roughly 89% observed once, and the top ten hold about 2%. Per germline, CDR1 MDHEN and CDR2 SYDVKM. Trimming stripped 2 bases from V and 0 bases from J, with 7 bases between. The CDR3 is made up of 14 amino acids.

V and J are TRBV28 and TRBJ1-1; maybe TRBD1 (5 bases). This TCR was sampled from a woman aged 60-75 years who had recovered from COVID-19. The sample was PBMCs or T cells enriched from blood (not recorded which). CDR3 coding DNA: TGTGCCAGCAGTTTAGGCAGGGTGAACACTGAAGCTTTCTTT. Protein product: CASSLGRVNTEAFF.